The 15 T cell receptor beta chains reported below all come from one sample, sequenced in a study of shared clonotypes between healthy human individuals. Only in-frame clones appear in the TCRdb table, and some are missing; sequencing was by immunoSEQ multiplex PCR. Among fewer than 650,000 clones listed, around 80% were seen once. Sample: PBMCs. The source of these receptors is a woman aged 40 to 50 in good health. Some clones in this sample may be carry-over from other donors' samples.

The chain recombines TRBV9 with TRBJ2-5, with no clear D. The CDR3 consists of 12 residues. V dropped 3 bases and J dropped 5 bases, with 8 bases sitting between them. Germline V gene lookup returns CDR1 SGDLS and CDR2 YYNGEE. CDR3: CASSGAGETQYF. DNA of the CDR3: TGTGCCAGCAGCGGGGCTGGGGAGACCCAGTACTTC. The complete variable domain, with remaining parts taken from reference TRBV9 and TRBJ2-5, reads DSGVTQTPKHLITATGQRVTLRCSPRSGDLSVYWYQQSLDQGLQFLIQYYNGEERAKGNILERFSAQQFPDLHSELNLSSLELGDSALYFCASSGAGETQYFGPGTRLLVL.

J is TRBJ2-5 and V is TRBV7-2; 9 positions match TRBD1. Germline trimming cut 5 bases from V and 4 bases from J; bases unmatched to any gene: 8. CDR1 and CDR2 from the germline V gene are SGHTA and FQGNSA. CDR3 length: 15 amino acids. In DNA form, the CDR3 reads TGTGCCAGCAGCATAGACAGGGGGTTAGCAGAGACCCAGTACTTC. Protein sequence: CASSIDRGLAETQYF.

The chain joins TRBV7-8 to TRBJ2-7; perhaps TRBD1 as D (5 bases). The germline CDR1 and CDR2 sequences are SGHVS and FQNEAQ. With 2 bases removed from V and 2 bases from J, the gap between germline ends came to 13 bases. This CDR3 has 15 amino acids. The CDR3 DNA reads TGTGCCAGCAGCTTATATAGGGGAAACGCCTACGAGCAGTACTTC. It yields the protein CASSLYRGNAYEQYF.

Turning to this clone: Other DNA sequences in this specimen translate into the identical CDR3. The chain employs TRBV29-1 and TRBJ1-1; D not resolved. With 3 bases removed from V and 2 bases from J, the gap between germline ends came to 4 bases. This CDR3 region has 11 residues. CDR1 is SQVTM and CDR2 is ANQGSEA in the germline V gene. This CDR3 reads CSVEGNTEAFF. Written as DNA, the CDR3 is TGCAGCGTTGAGGGAAACACTGAAGCTTTCTTT.

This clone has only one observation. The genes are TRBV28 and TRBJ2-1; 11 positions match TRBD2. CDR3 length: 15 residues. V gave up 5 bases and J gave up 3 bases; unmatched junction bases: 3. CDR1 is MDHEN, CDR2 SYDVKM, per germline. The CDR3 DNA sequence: TGTGCCAGCAGTGTACTAGCGGGAGACTACAATGAGCAGTTCTTC. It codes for CASSVLAGDYNEQFF.

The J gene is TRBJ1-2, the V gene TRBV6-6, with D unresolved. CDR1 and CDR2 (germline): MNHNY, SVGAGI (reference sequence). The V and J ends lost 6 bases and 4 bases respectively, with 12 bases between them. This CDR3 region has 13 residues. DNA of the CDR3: TGTGCCAGCAGAAACAGTACTCTCTATGGCTACACCTTC. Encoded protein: CASRNSTLYGYTF.

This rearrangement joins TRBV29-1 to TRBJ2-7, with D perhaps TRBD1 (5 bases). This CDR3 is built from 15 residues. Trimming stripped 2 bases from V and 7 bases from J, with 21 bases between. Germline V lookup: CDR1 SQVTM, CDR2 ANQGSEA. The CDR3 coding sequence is TGCAGCGTTGAACGAGACAGAGGTCGGCGTGGGGAGCAGTACTTC. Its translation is CSVERDRGRRGEQYF.

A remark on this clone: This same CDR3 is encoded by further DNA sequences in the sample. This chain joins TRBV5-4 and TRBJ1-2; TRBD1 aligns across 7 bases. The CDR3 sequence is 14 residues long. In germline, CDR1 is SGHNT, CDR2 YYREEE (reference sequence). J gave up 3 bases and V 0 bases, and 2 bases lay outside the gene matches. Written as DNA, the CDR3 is TGTGCCAGCAGCTTGGGCGACAGGGACTATGGCTACACCTTC. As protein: CASSLGDRDYGYTF.

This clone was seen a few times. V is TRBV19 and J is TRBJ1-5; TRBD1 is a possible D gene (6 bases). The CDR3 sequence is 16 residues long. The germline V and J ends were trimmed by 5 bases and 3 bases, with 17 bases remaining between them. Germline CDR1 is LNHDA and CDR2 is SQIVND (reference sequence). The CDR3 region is CASSVPGTQSNQPQHF. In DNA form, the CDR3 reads TGTGCCAGTAGTGTTCCCGGGACACAATCCAATCAGCCCCAGCATTTT.

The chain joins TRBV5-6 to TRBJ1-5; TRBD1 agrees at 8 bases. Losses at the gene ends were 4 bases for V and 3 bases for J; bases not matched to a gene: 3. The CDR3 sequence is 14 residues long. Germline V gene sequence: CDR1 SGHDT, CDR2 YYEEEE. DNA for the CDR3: TGTGCCAGCAGCAGGACAGGGTACAATCAGCCCCAGCATTTT. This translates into CASSRTGYNQPQHF.

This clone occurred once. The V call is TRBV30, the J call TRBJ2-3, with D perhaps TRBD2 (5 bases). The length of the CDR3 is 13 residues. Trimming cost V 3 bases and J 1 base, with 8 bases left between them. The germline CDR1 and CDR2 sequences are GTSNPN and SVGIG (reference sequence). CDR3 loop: CAWRGAGTDTQYF. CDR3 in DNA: TGTGCCTGGAGGGGAGCAGGCACAGATACGCAGTATTTT.

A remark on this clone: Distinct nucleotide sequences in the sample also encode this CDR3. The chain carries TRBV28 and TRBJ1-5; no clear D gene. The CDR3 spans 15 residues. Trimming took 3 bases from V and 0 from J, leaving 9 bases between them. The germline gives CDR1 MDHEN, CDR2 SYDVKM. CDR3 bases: TGTGCCAGCAGTTTGGCAGGATATAGCAATCAGCCCCAGCATTTT. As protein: CASSLAGYSNQPQHF. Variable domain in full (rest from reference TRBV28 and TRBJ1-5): DVKVTQSSRYLVKRTGEKVFLECVQDMDHENMFWYRQDPGLGLRLIYFSYDVKMKEKGDIPEGYSVSREKKERFSLILESASTNQTSMYLCASSLAGYSNQPQHFGDGTRLSIL.

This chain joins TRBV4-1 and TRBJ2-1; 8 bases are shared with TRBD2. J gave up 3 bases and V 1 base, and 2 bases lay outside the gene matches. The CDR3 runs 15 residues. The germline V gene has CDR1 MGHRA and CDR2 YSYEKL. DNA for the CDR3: TGCGCCAGCAGCCAAGTGGGACTAGTCTACAATGAGCAGTTCTTC. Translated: CASSQVGLVYNEQFF.

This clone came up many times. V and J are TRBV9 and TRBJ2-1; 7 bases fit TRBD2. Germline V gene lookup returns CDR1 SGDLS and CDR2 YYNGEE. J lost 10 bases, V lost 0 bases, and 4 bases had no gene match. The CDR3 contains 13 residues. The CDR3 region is CASSVVGAGEQFF. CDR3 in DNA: TGTGCCAGCAGCGTAGTAGGAGCGGGAGAGCAGTTCTTC.

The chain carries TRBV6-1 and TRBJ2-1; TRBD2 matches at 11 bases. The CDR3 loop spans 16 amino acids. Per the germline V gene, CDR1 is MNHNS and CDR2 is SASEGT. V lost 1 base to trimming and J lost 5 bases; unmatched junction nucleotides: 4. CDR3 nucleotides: TGTGCCAGCAGTGAAGTGGTAGCGGGAGGGCACAATGAGCAGTTCTTC. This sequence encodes CASSEVVAGGHNEQFF.